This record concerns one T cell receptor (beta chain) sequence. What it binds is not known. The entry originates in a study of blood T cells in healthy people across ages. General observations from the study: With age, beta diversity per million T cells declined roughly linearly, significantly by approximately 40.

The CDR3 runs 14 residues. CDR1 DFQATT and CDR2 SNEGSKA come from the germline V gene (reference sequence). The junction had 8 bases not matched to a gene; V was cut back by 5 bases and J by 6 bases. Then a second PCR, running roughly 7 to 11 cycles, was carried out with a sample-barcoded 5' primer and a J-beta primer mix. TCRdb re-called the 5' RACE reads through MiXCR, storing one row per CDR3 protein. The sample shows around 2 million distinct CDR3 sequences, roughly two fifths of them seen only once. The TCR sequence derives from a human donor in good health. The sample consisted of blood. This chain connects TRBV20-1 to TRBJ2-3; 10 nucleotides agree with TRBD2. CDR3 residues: CSAPSGSGGDTQYF. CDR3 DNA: TGCAGTGCTCCTAGCGGGAGTGGTGGGGATACGCAGTATTTT.